The 24 T cell receptor beta chains below all came from one sample that was sequenced in a study of blood T cells in healthy people across ages. It was with a sample-barcoded 5' primer and a J-beta primer mix that a second PCR of about 7 to 12 cycles was run. TCRdb used MiXCR to reprocess the 5' RACE reads, holding one entry per CDR3 protein. In the table there are 1.5 million to 2 million distinct CDR3 sequences, approximately 32% of which are singletons. Specimen: blood. The receptors stem from a woman between 25 and 40 years old in good health.

This clonotype came up a few times. The rearrangement joins TRBV12-3 or TRBV12-4 to TRBJ2-7; 9 bases map to TRBD2. This CDR3 spans 15 amino acids. V lost 0 bases to trimming and J lost 6 bases; unmatched junction nucleotides: 6. CDR3 sequence reads: CASSLAVAGVAEQYF. The CDR3, as DNA: TGTGCCAGCAGTTTAGCGGTAGCGGGAGTAGCCGAGCAGTACTTC.

This clonotype has just one count. The chain combines TRBV6-1 with TRBJ2-7; maybe TRBD2 (7 bases). Looked up from germline, CDR1 is MNHNS and CDR2 is SASEGT. This CDR3 comprises 16 residues. The V and J ends lost 6 bases and 4 bases respectively, with 22 bases between them. This CDR3 is CASSPAGASGKYEQYF. Here the CDR3 DNA reads TGTGCCAGCAGCCCCGCGGGGGCTAGCGGTAAATACGAGCAGTACTTC.

The rearrangement joins TRBV24-1 to TRBJ1-4; tentative D call: TRBD1 (6 bases). The CDR3 covers 15 residues. V was clipped by 4 bases and J by 7 bases, with 15 bases between them. Germline-derived CDR1 and CDR2 are KGHDR and SFDVKD. The CDR3 sequence is CATSERGGIGEKLFF. CDR3 nucleotides: TGTGCCACCAGTGAGCGAGGGGGAATTGGTGAAAAACTGTTTTTT.

This clonotype was seen a few times. The V and J genes are TRBV4-2 and TRBJ2-7; 7 nucleotides align to TRBD1. Trimming at V came to 1 base and at J to 4 bases, leaving 4 bases not matched to a gene. Germline CDR1 is LGHNA and CDR2 is YNFKEQ. The CDR3 is 14 residues long. CDR3 DNA sequence: TGTGCCAGCAGCCAAGTAGGACAGGATTACGAGCAGTACTTC. Encoded protein: CASSQVGQDYEQYF.

This clonotype was picked up a small number of times. The chain carries TRBV30 and TRBJ2-7; D perhaps matches TRBD2 (6 bases). The CDR3 has 14 residues. CDR1 is GTSNPN, CDR2 SVGIG, per germline (reference sequence). V shed 3 bases and J shed 4 bases, with 16 bases lying between them. This CDR3 is CAWRGRRDYYEQYF. The CDR3 bases are TGTGCCTGGAGAGGACGGAGGGATTATTACGAGCAGTACTTC.

This clonotype is a singleton in its sample. CDR3 amino acids: CASSFKWGVGTDTQYF. Written as DNA, the CDR3 is TGTGCCAGCAGCTTTAAATGGGGGGTGGGCACAGATACGCAGTATTTT. The chain carries TRBV7-9 and TRBJ2-3; perhaps TRBD2 as D (6 bases). From germline, CDR1 is SEHNR and CDR2 FQNEAQ (reference sequence). CDR3 length: 16 amino acids. Trimming removed 3 bases from V and 1 base from J, with 14 bases in between.

This clonotype has a handful of counts. The chain employs TRBV6-1 and TRBJ1-2; perhaps TRBD1 as D (6 bases). The CDR3 is 13 amino acids. The V gene's germline CDR1 is MNHNS and CDR2 SASEGT. The ends were cut back, 7 bases at V and 4 bases at J, with 13 bases in the middle. The DNA for the CDR3 is TGTGCCAGCACAAAATCGGGGGCCTATGGCTACACCTTC. Translating it yields CASTKSGAYGYTF.

A note on this clonotype: One end of the junction is discordant with germline, which a read error may explain. The chain couples TRBV12-3 or TRBV12-4 to TRBJ2-1, with 7 nucleotides matching TRBD2. The CDR3 totals 14 residues. This CDR3 reads CVSSPGGRYNEQFF. In nucleotides, the CDR3 is TGTGTCAGCAGTCCTGGCGGGAGATACAATGAGCAGTTCTTC.

The rearrangement uses TRBV2 and TRBJ1-4, with no clear D. This CDR3 is built from 15 residues. Germline CDR1 SNHLY, CDR2 FYNNEI. V lost 6 bases and J lost 0, with 11 bases in between. CDR3 in amino acids: CASRETTATNEKLFF. As DNA, the CDR3 is TGTGCCAGCAGGGAGACAACTGCAACTAATGAAAAACTGTTTTTT.

This clonotype came up a few times. The gene calls are TRBV7-2 and TRBJ1-1; no clear D. The germline V gene has CDR1 SGHTA and CDR2 FQGNSA. This CDR3 is built from 14 residues. V was pared by 1 base and J by 1 base, with 7 bases between. For the CDR3, the DNA is TGTGCCAGCAGCTTAGAAGAGGGGAACACTGAAGCTTTCTTT. Amino acids: CASSLEEGNTEAFF.

This clonotype was observed a handful of times. This chain links TRBV9 with TRBJ2-3; D remains unclear. The CDR3 totals 16 residues. V was clipped by 0 bases and J by 0 bases, with 11 bases between them. The germline CDR1 and CDR2 sequences are SGDLS and YYNGEE. In DNA, the CDR3 is TGTGCCAGCAGCGTAGCCCCAGGACCAAGCACAGATACGCAGTATTTT. It yields the protein CASSVAPGPSTDTQYF.

This clonotype appeared once. CDR3 coding DNA: TGTGCCAGCAGCGCCGGGACAGGACCGGAAAAACTGTTTTTT. Translated, it gives CASSAGTGPEKLFF. The V call is TRBV7-4, the J call TRBJ1-4, with 8 positions matching TRBD1. The germline gives CDR1 SGHVT, CDR2 SQSDAQ. The length of the CDR3 is 14 residues. After removal of 5 bases from V and 8 bases from J, the junction contained 7 bases not matched to a gene.

Only a few counts were recorded for this clonotype. The J gene is TRBJ1-1, the V gene TRBV7-2; D uncertain. This CDR3 has 15 residues. Germline CDR1 and CDR2: SGHTA and FQGNSA. With 6 bases removed from V and 0 bases from J, the gap between germline ends came to 14 bases. This chain's CDR3 is CASRLSTTMNTEAFF. The CDR3 coding sequence is TGTGCCAGCAGGCTGTCGACAACAATGAACACTGAAGCTTTCTTT.

This clonotype has a handful of counts. This chain connects TRBV4-1 to TRBJ1-5; no clear D gene. The CDR3 extends over 14 amino acids. Trimming pared 0 bases from V and 0 bases from J, leaving 3 bases between. The germline gives CDR1 MGHRA, CDR2 YSYEKL. This chain's CDR3 is CASSQEISNQPQHF. As DNA, the CDR3 is TGCGCCAGCAGCCAAGAGATTAGCAATCAGCCCCAGCATTTT.

In this sample, this clonotype turned up a few times. This chain uses TRBV15 with TRBJ2-1; 9 positions agree with TRBD1. The last part of the DNA fits TRBJ2-7 better; the J call may be wrong. The CDR3 consists of 14 residues. From germline, CDR1 is LNHNV and CDR2 YYDKDF (reference sequence). CDR3: CATSRALTGGEQYF. The CDR3 DNA reads as TGTGCCACCAGCAGAGCCTTGACAGGGGGCGAGCAGTACTTC.

This chain connects TRBV5-6 to TRBJ2-5, with 7 bases lining up with TRBD1. Trimming cost V 5 bases and J 4 bases; bases outside gene matches: 11. There are 15 residues in the CDR3. Germline-derived CDR1 and CDR2 are SGHDT and YYEEEE. The CDR3 nucleotides are TGTGCCAGCAGTCCGAGGGGGCGAATGGGAGAGACCCAGTACTTC. Encoded protein: CASSPRGRMGETQYF. Variable domain in full (rest from reference TRBV5-6 and TRBJ2-5): DAGVTQSPTHLIKTRGQQVTLRCSPKSGHDTVSWYQQALGQGPQFIFQYYEEEERQRGNFPDRFSGHQFPNYSSELNVNALLLGDSALYLCASSPRGRMGETQYFGPGTRLLVL.

This clonotype was seen only a few times. The CDR3 protein is CASTRPGGASYEQYF. In nucleotides, the CDR3 is TGTGCCAGCACCCGACCGGGGGGAGCTTCCTACGAGCAGTACTTC. The J gene is TRBJ2-7, the V gene TRBV2; 7 bases map to TRBD2. The germline V gene encodes CDR1 SNHLY and CDR2 FYNNEI. The CDR3 extends over 15 amino acids. With V trimmed by 7 bases and J by 1 base, 10 bases remained unmatched.

This chain links TRBV3-1 with TRBJ2-5; a possible D gene is TRBD1 (6 bases). The CDR3 extends over 14 amino acids. V lost 4 bases and J 5 bases, leaving 14 bases between the germline ends. Germline loops: CDR1 LGHDT, CDR2 YNNKEL (reference sequence). CDR3 amino acids: CASSPGQPPETQYF. The CDR3 DNA follows: TGTGCCAGCAGCCCCGGACAGCCACCGGAGACCCAGTACTTC.

The rearrangement joins TRBV29-1 to TRBJ1-1; 8 positions agree with TRBD1. CDR3 length: 13 residues. From germline, CDR1 is SQVTM and CDR2 ANQGSEA. The trim removed 7 bases at V and 1 base at J, leaving 5 bases unmatched. CDR3 sequence: CSADRGKNTEAFF. The CDR3 DNA follows: TGCAGCGCCGACAGGGGCAAGAACACTGAAGCTTTCTTT.

V is TRBV7-9 and J is TRBJ2-7; TRBD2 might be the D (6 bases). V shed 8 bases and J shed 6 bases, with 14 bases lying between them. CDR1 is SEHNR, CDR2 FQNEAQ, per germline (reference sequence). The CDR3 sequence is 12 residues long. The CDR3 DNA reads TGTGCCAGCGGGGGGACCGGGGCCGAGCAGTACTTC. Translation gives CASGGTGAEQYF.

The chain is built from TRBV2 and TRBJ2-3; D not resolved. The length of the CDR3 is 14 residues. CDR1 and CDR2 from the germline V gene are SNHLY and FYNNEI. V lost 6 bases, J lost 0 bases, and 10 bases lay in between. The chain's CDR3 is CASRKGKSTDTQYF. DNA of the CDR3: TGTGCCAGCAGGAAGGGAAAAAGCACAGATACGCAGTATTTT.

J is TRBJ2-7 and V is TRBV9, with 8 bases matching TRBD2. V dropped 0 bases and J dropped 5; count of bases not matched to a gene: 10. Germline lookup yields CDR1 SGDLS and CDR2 YYNGEE. This CDR3 is built from 16 residues. CDR3 residues: CASSVGVSGALNEQYF. CDR3 nucleotide sequence: TGTGCCAGCAGCGTAGGGGTTAGCGGGGCGCTTAACGAGCAGTACTTC.

With regard to this clonotype: One end of the junction is discordant with germline, which a read error may explain. The chain uses TRBV7-9 and TRBJ2-4; 10 nucleotides align to TRBD1. The J call may be mistaken, given a closer DNA end match to TRBJ2-5. The CDR3 spans 14 residues. Germline V gene sequence: CDR1 SEHNR, CDR2 FQNEAQ (reference sequence). CDR3 sequence (DNA): TGTGCCTGCAGCTCGGGACAGGGGAGGGAGACCCAGTACTTC. Encoded protein: CACSSGQGRETQYF.

Only a few counts were recorded for this clonotype. This rearrangement joins TRBV14 to TRBJ2-1; D uncertain. CDR3 length: 14 residues. Germline V gene lookup returns CDR1 SGHDN and CDR2 FVKESK. V gave up 0 bases and J gave up 3 bases, with 6 bases separating them. The CDR3 loop is CASSQEWGYNEQFF. The CDR3 DNA reads as TGTGCCAGCAGCCAAGAATGGGGCTACAATGAGCAGTTCTTC.